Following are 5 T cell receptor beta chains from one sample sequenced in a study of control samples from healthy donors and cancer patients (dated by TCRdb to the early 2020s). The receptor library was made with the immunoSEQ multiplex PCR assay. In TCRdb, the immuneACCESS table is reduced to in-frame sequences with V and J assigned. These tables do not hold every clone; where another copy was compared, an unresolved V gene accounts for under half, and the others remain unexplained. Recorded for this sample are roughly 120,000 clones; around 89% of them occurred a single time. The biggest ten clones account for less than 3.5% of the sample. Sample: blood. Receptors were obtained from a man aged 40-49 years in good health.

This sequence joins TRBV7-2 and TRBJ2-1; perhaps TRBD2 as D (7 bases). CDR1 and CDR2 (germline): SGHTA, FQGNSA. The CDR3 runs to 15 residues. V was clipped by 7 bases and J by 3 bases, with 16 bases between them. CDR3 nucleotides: TGTGCCAGCACTTTAGGGGGGGGCTACTACAATGAGCAGTTCTTC. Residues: CASTLGGGYYNEQFF.

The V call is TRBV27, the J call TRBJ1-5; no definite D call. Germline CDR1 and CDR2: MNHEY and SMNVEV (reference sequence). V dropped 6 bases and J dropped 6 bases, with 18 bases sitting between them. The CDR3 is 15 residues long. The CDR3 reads CASSPTTWSSQPQHF. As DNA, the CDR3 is TGTGCCAGCAGCCCGACCACTTGGTCCAGTCAGCCCCAGCATTTT.

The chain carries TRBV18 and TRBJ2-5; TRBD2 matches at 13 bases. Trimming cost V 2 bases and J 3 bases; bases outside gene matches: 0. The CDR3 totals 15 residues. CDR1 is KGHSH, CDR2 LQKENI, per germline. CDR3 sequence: CASSPGTSGKETQYF. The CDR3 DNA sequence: TGTGCCAGCTCACCAGGGACTAGCGGGAAAGAGACCCAGTACTTC.

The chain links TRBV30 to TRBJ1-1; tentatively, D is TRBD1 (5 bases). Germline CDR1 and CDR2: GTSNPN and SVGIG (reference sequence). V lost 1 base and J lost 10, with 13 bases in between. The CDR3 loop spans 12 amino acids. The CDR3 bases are TGTGCCTGGAGTGGCGGGACCCCGGGAGCTTTCTTT. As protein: CAWSGGTPGAFF.

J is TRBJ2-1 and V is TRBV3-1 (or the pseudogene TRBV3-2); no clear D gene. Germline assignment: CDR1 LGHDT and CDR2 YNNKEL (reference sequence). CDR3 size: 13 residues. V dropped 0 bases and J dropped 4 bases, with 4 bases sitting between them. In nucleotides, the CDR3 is TGTGCCAGCAGCCAAGATCGGTACAATGAGCAGTTCTTC. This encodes CASSQDRYNEQFF.